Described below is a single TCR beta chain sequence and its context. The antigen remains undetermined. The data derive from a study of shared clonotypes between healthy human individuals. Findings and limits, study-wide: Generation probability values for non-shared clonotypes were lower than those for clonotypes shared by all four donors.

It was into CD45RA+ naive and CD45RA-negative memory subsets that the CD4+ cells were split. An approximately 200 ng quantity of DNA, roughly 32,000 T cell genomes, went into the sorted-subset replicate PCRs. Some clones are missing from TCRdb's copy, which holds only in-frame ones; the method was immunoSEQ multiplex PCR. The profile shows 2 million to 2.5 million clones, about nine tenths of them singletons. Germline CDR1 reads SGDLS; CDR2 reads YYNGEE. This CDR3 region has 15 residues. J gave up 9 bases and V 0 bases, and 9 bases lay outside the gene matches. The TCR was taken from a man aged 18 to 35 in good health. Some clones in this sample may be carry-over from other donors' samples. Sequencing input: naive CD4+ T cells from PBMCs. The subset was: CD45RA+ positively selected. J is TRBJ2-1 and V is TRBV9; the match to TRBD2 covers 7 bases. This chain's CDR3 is CASSVAGGAQGEQFF. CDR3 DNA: TGTGCCAGCAGCGTAGCGGGAGGAGCCCAGGGTGAGCAGTTCTTC.